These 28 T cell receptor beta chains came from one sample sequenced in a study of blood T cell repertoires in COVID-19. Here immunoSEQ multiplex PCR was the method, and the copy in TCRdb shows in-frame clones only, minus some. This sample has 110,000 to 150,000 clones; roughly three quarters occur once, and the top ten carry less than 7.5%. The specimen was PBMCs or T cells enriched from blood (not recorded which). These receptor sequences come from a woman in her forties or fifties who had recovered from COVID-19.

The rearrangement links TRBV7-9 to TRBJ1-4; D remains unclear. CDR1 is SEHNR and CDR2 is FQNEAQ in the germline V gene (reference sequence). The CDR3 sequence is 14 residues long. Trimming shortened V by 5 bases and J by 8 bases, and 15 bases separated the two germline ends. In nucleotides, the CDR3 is TGTGCCAGCAGCCCCCCGGGGATAGGAGAAAAACTGTTTTTT. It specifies CASSPPGIGEKLFF.

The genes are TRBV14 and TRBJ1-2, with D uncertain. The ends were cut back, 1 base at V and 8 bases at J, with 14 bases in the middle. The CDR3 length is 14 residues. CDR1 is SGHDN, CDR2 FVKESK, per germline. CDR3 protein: CASSQVGGLEGYTF. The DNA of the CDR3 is TGTGCCAGCAGCCAAGTTGGAGGGCTGGAGGGCTACACCTTC. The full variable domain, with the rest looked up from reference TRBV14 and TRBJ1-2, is EAGVTQFPSHSVIEKGQTVTLRCDPISGHDNLYWYRRVMGKEIKFLLHFVKESKQDESGMPNNRFLAERTGGTYSTLKVQPAELEDSGVYFCASSQVGGLEGYTFGSGTRLTVV.

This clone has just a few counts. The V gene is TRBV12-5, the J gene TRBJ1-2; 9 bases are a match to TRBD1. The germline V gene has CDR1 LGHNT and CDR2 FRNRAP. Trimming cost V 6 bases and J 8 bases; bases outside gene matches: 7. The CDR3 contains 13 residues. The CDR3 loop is CASGTGTGRGYTF. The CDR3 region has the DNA TGTGCTAGTGGCACCGGGACAGGGAGAGGCTACACCTTC. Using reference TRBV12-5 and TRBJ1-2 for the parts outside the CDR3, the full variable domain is DARVTQTPRHKVTEMGQEVTMRCQPILGHNTVFWYRQTMMQGLELLAYFRNRAPLDDSGMPKDRFSAEMPDATLATLKIQPSEPRDSAVYFCASGTGTGRGYTFGSGTRLTVV.

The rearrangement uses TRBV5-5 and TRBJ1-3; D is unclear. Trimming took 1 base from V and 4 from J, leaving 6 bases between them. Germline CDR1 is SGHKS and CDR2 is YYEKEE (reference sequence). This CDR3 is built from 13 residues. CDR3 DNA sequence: TGTGCCAGCAGCTTGAGCGGAGGAAACACCATATATTTT. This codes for CASSLSGGNTIYF. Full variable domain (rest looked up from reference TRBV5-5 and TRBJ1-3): DAGVTQSPTHLIKTRGQQVTLRCSPISGHKSVSWYQQVLGQGPQFIFQYYEKEERGRGNFPDRFSARQFPNYSSELNVNALLLGDSALYLCASSLSGGNTIYFGEGSWLTVV.

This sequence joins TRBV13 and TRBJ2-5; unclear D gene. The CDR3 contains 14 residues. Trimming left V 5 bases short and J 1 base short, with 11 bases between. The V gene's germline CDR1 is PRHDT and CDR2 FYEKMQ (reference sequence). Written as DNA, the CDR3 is TGTGCCAGCAGCCCCTTGAGAAGCCAAGAGACCCAGTACTTC. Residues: CASSPLRSQETQYF.

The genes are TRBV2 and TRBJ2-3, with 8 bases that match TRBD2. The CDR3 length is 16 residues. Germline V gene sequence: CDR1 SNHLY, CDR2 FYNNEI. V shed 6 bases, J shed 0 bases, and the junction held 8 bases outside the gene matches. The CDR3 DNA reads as TGTGCCAGCAGGGGGGGCGGGAGGCCTAGCACAGATACGCAGTATTTT. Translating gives CASRGGGRPSTDTQYF. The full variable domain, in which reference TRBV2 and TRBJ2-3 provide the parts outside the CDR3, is EPEVTQTPSHQVTQMGQEVILRCVPISNHLYFYWYRQILGQKVEFLVSFYNNEISEKSEIFDDQFSVERPDGSNFTLKIRSTKLEDSAMYFCASRGGGRPSTDTQYFGPGTRLTVL.

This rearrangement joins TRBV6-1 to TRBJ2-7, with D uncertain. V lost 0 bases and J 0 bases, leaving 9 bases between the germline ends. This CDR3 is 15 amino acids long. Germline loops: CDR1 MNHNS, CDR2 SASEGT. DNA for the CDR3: TGTGCCAGCAGTGAAGCGGCAGGTAGCTCCTACGAGCAGTACGTC. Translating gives CASSEAAGSSYEQYV.

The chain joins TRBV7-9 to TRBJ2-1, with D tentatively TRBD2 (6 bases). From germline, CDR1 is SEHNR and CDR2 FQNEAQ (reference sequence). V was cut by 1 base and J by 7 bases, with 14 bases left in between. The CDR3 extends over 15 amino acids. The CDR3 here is CASSLGQGGGNEQFF. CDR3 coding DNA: TGTGCCAGCAGCTTAGGCCAGGGAGGTGGGAATGAGCAGTTCTTC.

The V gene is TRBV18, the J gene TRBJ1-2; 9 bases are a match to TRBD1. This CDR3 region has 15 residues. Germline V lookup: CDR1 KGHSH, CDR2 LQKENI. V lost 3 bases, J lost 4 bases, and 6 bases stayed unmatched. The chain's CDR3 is CASSPAGTGSYGYTF. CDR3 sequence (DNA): TGTGCCAGCTCACCTGCCGGGACAGGGAGCTATGGCTACACCTTC. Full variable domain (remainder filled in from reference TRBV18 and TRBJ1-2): NAGVMQNPRHLVRRRGQEARLRCSPMKGHSHVYWYRQLPEEGLKFMVYLQKENIIDESGMPKERFSAEFPKEGPSILRIQQVVRGDSAAYFCASSPAGTGSYGYTFGSGTRLTVV.

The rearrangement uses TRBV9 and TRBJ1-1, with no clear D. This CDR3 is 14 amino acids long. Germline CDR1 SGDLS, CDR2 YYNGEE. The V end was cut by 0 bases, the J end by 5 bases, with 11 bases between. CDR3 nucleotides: TGTGCCAGCAGCGTAGGTCAGATGTGGACTGAAGCTTTCTTT. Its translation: CASSVGQMWTEAFF.

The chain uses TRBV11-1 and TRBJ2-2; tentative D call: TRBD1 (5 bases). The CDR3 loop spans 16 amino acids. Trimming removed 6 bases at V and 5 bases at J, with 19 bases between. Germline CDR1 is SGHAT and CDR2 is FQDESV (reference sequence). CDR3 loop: CASSSLRAGQTGELFF. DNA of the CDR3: TGTGCCAGCAGTTCATTAAGAGCAGGGCAAACCGGGGAGCTGTTTTTT.

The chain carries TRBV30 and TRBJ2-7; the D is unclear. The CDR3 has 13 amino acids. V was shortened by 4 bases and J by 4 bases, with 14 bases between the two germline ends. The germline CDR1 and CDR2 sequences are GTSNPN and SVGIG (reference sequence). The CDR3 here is CAWTDTASYEQYF. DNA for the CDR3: TGTGCCTGGACCGACACCGCGAGTTACGAGCAGTACTTC.

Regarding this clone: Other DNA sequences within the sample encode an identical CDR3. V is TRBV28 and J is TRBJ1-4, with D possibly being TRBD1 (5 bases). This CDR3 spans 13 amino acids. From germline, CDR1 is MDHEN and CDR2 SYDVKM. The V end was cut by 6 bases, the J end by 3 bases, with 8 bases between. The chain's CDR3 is CASRDSPNEKLFF. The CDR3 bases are TGTGCCAGCAGAGACAGCCCTAATGAAAAACTGTTTTTT. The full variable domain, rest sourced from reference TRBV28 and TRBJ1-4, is DVKVTQSSRYLVKRTGEKVFLECVQDMDHENMFWYRQDPGLGLRLIYFSYDVKMKEKGDIPEGYSVSREKKERFSLILESASTNQTSMYLCASRDSPNEKLFFGSGTQLSVL.

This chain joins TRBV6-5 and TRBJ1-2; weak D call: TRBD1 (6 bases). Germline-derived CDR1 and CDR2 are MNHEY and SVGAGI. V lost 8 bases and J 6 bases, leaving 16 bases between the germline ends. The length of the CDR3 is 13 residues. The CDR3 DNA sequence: TGTGCCAGCCTCGGCGGGGGCGGGAATGGCTACACCTTC. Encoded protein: CASLGGGGNGYTF.

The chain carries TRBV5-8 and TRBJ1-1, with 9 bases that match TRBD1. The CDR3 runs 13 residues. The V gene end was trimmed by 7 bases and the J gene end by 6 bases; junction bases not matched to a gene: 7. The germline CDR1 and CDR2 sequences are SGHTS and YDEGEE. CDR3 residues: CASLRDRAAEAFF. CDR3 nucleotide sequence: TGTGCCAGCCTCCGGGACAGGGCCGCTGAAGCTTTCTTT.

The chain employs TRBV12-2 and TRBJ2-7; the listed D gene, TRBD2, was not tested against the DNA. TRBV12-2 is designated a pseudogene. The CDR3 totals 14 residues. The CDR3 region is CASRLGYGVYEQYV. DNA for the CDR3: TGTGCAAGTCGCCTCGGATACGGGGTCTACGAGCAGTACGTC.

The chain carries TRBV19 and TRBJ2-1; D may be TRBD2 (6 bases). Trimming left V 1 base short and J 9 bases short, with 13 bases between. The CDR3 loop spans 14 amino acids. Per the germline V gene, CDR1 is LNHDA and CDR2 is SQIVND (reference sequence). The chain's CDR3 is CASSIVGGPGEQFF. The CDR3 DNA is TGTGCCAGTAGTATAGTAGGAGGGCCCGGTGAGCAGTTCTTC.

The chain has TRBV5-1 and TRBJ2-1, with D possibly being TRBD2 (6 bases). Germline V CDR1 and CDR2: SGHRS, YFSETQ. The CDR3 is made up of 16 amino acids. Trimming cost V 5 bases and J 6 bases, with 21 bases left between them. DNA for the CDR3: TGCGCCAGCAGTTACATGGGACTCGACACTTTCAATGAGCAGTTCTTC. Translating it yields CASSYMGLDTFNEQFF.

In nucleotides, the CDR3 is TGTGCCAGCAGTGAATTCCCTAATTTGCCCCCAGGCACTGAAGCTTTCTTT. It is translated as CASSEFPNLPPGTEAFF. The V call is TRBV6-1, the J call TRBJ1-1; D is ambiguous. V was shortened by 2 bases and J by 4 bases, with 20 bases between the two germline ends. The germline CDR1 and CDR2 sequences are MNHNS and SASEGT. This CDR3 has 17 amino acids.

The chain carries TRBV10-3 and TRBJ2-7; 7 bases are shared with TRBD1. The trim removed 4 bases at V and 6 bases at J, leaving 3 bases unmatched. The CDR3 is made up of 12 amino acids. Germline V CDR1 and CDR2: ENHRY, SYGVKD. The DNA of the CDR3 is TGTGCCATCAGTGGGGGACAGATCGAGCAGTACTTC. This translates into CAISGGQIEQYF.

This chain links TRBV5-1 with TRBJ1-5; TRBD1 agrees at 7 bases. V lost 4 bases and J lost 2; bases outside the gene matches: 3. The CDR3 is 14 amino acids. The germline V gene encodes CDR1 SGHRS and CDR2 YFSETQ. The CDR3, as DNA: TGCGCCAGCAGCGTAGGACAGGGCAATCAGCCCCAGCATTTT. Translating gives CASSVGQGNQPQHF.

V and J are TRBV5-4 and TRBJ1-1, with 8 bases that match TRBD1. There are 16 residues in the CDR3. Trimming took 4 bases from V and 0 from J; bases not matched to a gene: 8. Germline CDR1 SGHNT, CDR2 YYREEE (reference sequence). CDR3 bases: TGTGCCAGCAGCGTCCCTGACAGGGGCATGAACACTGAAGCTTTCTTT. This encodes CASSVPDRGMNTEAFF.

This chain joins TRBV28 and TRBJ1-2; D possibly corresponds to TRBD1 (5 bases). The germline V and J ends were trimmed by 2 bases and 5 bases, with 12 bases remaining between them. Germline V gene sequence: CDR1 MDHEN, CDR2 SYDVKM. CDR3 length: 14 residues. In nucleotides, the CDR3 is TGTGCCAGCAGTTTAGATCTGGGGCAGTATGGCTACACCTTC. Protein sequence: CASSLDLGQYGYTF.

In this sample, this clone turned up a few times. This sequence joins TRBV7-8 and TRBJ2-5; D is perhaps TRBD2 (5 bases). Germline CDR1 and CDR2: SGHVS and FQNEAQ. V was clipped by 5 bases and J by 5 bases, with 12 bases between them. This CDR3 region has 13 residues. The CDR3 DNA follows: TGTGCCAGCAGCCTATGGACGGGGGAGACCCAGTACTTC. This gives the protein CASSLWTGETQYF. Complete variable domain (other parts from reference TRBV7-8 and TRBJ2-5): GAGVSQSPRYKVAKRGQDVALRCDPISGHVSLFWYQQALGQGPEFLTYFQNEAQLDKSGLPSDRFFAERPEGSVSTLKIQRTQQEDSAVYLCASSLWTGETQYFGPGTRLLVL.

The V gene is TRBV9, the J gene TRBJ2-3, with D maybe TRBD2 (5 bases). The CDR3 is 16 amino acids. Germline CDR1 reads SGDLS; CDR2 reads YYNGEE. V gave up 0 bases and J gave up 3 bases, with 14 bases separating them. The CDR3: CASSVDGLRRTDTQYF. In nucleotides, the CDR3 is TGTGCCAGCAGCGTAGATGGACTCAGGCGGACAGATACGCAGTATTTT.

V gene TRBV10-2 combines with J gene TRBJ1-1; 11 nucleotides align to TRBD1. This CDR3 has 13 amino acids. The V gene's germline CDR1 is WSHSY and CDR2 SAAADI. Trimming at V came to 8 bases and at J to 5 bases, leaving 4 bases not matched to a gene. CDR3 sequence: CASVDRGPTEAFF. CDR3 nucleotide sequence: TGCGCCAGCGTGGACAGGGGGCCTACTGAAGCTTTCTTT.

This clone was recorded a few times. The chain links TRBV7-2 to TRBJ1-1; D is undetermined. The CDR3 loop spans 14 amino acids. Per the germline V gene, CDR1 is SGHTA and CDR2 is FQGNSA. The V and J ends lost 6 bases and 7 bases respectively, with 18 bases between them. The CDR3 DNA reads TGTGCCAGCAGTCTAGGCTTTGGAAACGTTGAAGCTTTCTTT. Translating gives CASSLGFGNVEAFF.

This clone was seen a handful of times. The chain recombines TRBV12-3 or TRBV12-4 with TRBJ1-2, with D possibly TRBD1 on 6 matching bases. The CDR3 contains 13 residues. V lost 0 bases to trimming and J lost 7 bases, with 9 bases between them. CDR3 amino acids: CASSLAGGGGYTF. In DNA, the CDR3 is TGTGCCAGCAGTTTAGCAGGGGGTGGTGGCTACACCTTC.